Listed below are T cell receptor beta chains from one sample, sequenced in a study of beta chain features in type 1 diabetes. The protocol was immunoSEQ multiplex PCR, while the TCRdb copy is restricted to in-frame clones and leaves out a portion. The table lists 300,000 or so clones, about a tenth of them singletons, with roughly 1% in the top ten. The sample consisted of central memory CD4+ T cells from blood. Source of these receptors: a man younger than 45 with type 1 diabetes. Each CDR3 is given with its conserved first and last residue. The D gene is left open where the match is weak. Clone size, where shown, is once, few, many, or a class for clones that have expanded.

clone_size: .
v_call: TRBV5-4
cdr3_length: 16
d_call: .
j_call: TRBJ2-5
cdr3_aa: CASSRVGSQGAETQYF
cdr3_nt: TGTGCCAGCAGCAGGGTCGGTAGCCAGGGTGCAGAGACCCAGTACTTC

clone_size: .
v_call: TRBV4-3
cdr3_length: 15
d_call: .
j_call: TRBJ1-4
cdr3_aa: CASSQGVVTNEKLFF
cdr3_nt: TGCGCCAGCAGCCAAGGGGTCGTCACTAATGAAAAACTGTTTTTT

clone_size: few
v_call: TRBV5-1
cdr3_length: 17
d_call: .
j_call: TRBJ1-3
cdr3_aa: CASSPLGTLHSGNTIYF
cdr3_nt: TGCGCCAGCAGCCCGCTAGGGACCCTTCACTCTGGAAACACCATATATTTT

clone_size: few
v_call: TRBV18
cdr3_length: 15
d_call: TRBD2
j_call: TRBJ2-7
cdr3_aa: CASSPGLAGEYEQYF
cdr3_nt: TGTGCCAGCTCACCAGGGCTAGCGGGAGAATACGAGCAGTACTTC

clone_size: few
v_call: TRBV29-1
cdr3_length: 13
d_call: .
j_call: TRBJ2-2
cdr3_aa: CSVGAVGTGELFF
cdr3_nt: TGCAGCGTTGGAGCGGTAGGCACCGGGGAGCTGTTTTTT

clone_size: .
v_call: TRBV6-1
cdr3_length: 12
d_call: TRBD1
j_call: TRBJ1-2
cdr3_aa: CASRPQGYGYTF
cdr3_nt: TGTGCCAGCAGGCCACAGGGGTATGGCTACACCTTC

clone_size: .
v_call: TRBV5-4
cdr3_length: 17
d_call: TRBD2
j_call: TRBJ2-5
cdr3_aa: CASSSAGLAGGEETQYF
cdr3_nt: TGTGCCAGCAGCTCGGCTGGACTAGCGGGGGGGGAAGAGACCCAGTACTTC

clone_size: .
v_call: TRBV7-2
cdr3_length: 12
d_call: .
j_call: TRBJ2-2
cdr3_aa: CASSLDVGELFF
cdr3_nt: TGTGCCAGCAGCTTAGACGTCGGGGAGCTGTTTTTT

clone_size: .
v_call: TRBV6-5
cdr3_length: 14
d_call: TRBD1
j_call: TRBJ2-7
cdr3_aa: CASRSTDRNYEQYF
cdr3_nt: TGTGCCAGCAGATCAACGGACAGGAACTACGAGCAGTACTTC

clone_size: few
v_call: TRBV7-9
cdr3_length: 14
d_call: TRBD2
j_call: TRBJ2-3
cdr3_aa: CASSLGLAGDTQYF
cdr3_nt: TGTGCCAGCAGCTTGGGACTAGCGGGAGATACGCAGTATTTT

clone_size: .
v_call: TRBV7-2
cdr3_length: 14
d_call: .
j_call: TRBJ1-3
cdr3_aa: CASSLSTGRNTIYF
cdr3_nt: TGTGCCAGCAGCCTAAGCACAGGGAGAAACACCATATATTTT

clone_size: .
v_call: TRBV19
cdr3_length: 14
d_call: TRBD1
j_call: TRBJ1-5
cdr3_aa: CASSLGTVGQPQHF
cdr3_nt: TGTGCCAGTAGTCTCGGGACAGTTGGCCAGCCCCAGCATTTT

clone_size: few
v_call: TRBV2
cdr3_length: 11
d_call: .
j_call: TRBJ2-5
cdr3_aa: CASNNRQTQYF
cdr3_nt: TGTGCCAGCAATAACAGACAGACCCAGTACTTC

clone_size: few
v_call: TRBV6-5
cdr3_length: 14
d_call: .
j_call: TRBJ1-2
cdr3_aa: CASSYSTGFYGYTF
cdr3_nt: TGTGCCAGCAGTTACTCGACAGGCTTCTATGGCTACACCTTC

clone_size: .
v_call: TRBV6-1
cdr3_length: 18
d_call: .
j_call: TRBJ1-4
cdr3_aa: CASSEAGGRAGTNEKLFF
cdr3_nt: TGTGCCAGCAGTGAAGCCGGTGGTAGGGCTGGGACTAATGAAAAACTGTTTTTT

clone_size: .
v_call: TRBV25-1
cdr3_length: 14
d_call: TRBD2
j_call: TRBJ2-5
cdr3_aa: CASSLEGGTETQYF
cdr3_nt: TGTGCCAGCAGCTTGGAGGGAGGGACGGAGACCCAGTACTTC

clone_size: .
v_call: TRBV6-6
cdr3_length: 11
d_call: .
j_call: TRBJ2-5
cdr3_aa: CASTARETQYF
cdr3_nt: TGTGCCAGCACCGCAAGAGAGACCCAGTACTTC

clone_size: many
v_call: TRBV2
cdr3_length: 14
d_call: .
j_call: TRBJ2-5
cdr3_aa: CASSEVTSSGTQYF
cdr3_nt: TGTGCCAGCAGTGAAGTCACTTCGAGCGGGACCCAGTACTTC

clone_size: few
v_call: TRBV6-5
cdr3_length: 16
d_call: TRBD2
j_call: TRBJ2-3
cdr3_aa: CASSSPGTRYTDTQYF
cdr3_nt: TGTGCCAGCAGTTCCCCCGGGACTAGATACACAGATACGCAGTATTTT

clone_size: few
v_call: TRBV29-1
cdr3_length: 12
d_call: .
j_call: TRBJ1-1
cdr3_aa: CSVGGEGTEAFF
cdr3_nt: TGCAGCGTTGGGGGGGAAGGCACTGAAGCTTTCTTT

clone_size: .
v_call: TRBV4-2
cdr3_length: 13
d_call: .
j_call: TRBJ2-3
cdr3_aa: CASSQIRSDTQYF
cdr3_nt: TGTGCCAGCAGCCAAATTCGTTCAGATACGCAGTATTTT

clone_size: few
v_call: TRBV23-1
cdr3_length: 18
d_call: TRBD1
j_call: TRBJ2-4
cdr3_aa: CASSQRPGTGVAKNIQYF
cdr3_nt: TGCGCCAGCAGTCAACGACCCGGGACAGGGGTAGCCAAAAACATTCAGTACTTC

clone_size: few
v_call: TRBV7-9
cdr3_length: 12
d_call: .
j_call: TRBJ2-1
cdr3_aa: CASSFGRNEQFF
cdr3_nt: TGTGCCAGCAGCTTCGGACGCAATGAGCAGTTCTTC

clone_size: few
v_call: TRBV7-9
cdr3_length: 13
d_call: TRBD2
j_call: TRBJ2-5
cdr3_aa: CASSWTSTETQYF
cdr3_nt: TGTGCCAGCAGCTGGACTAGTACGGAGACCCAGTACTTC

clone_size: .
v_call: TRBV30
cdr3_length: 12
d_call: .
j_call: TRBJ1-1
cdr3_aa: CAYKGQSTEAFF
cdr3_nt: TGTGCCTACAAAGGACAGTCGACAGAAGCTTTCTTT

clone_size: .
v_call: TRBV27
cdr3_length: 15
d_call: .
j_call: TRBJ1-1
cdr3_aa: CASSSLAARVAEAFF
cdr3_nt: TGTGCCAGCAGTTCCCTCGCGGCCCGAGTAGCTGAAGCTTTCTTT

clone_size: few
v_call: TRBV9
cdr3_length: 14
d_call: .
j_call: TRBJ2-5
cdr3_aa: CASSVAPREETQYF
cdr3_nt: TGTGCCAGCAGCGTAGCTCCTCGGGAAGAGACCCAGTACTTC

clone_size: few
v_call: TRBV7-8
cdr3_length: 15
d_call: .
j_call: TRBJ1-4
cdr3_aa: CASSLRTGTNEKLFF
cdr3_nt: TGTGCCAGCAGCCTCAGGACTGGGACGAATGAAAAACTGTTTTTT

clone_size: few
v_call: TRBV29-1
cdr3_length: 12
d_call: .
j_call: TRBJ1-1
cdr3_aa: CSSMRQNTEAFF
cdr3_nt: TGCAGCTCCATGAGACAGAACACTGAAGCTTTCTTT

clone_size: .
v_call: TRBV4-1
cdr3_length: 15
d_call: .
j_call: TRBJ1-6
cdr3_aa: CASSQEVQGNSPLHF
cdr3_nt: TGCGCCAGCAGCCAAGAGGTTCAGGGAAATTCACCCCTCCACTTT

clone_size: .
v_call: TRBV10-3
cdr3_length: 14
d_call: TRBD1
j_call: TRBJ1-3
cdr3_aa: CAISGSDRGDTIYF
cdr3_nt: TGTGCCATCAGTGGTTCGGACAGGGGAGACACCATATATTTT

clone_size: few
v_call: TRBV2
cdr3_length: 19
d_call: .
j_call: TRBJ2-1
cdr3_aa: CASSGGDSARGSLINEQFF
cdr3_nt: TGTGCCAGCAGCGGGGGTGACAGTGCCCGGGGAAGTTTGATCAATGAGCAGTTCTTC

clone_size: .
v_call: TRBV7-9
cdr3_length: 15
d_call: .
j_call: TRBJ2-3
cdr3_aa: CASSLILSGTDTQYF
cdr3_nt: TGTGCCAGCAGCTTAATCTTGAGTGGAACAGATACGCAGTATTTT